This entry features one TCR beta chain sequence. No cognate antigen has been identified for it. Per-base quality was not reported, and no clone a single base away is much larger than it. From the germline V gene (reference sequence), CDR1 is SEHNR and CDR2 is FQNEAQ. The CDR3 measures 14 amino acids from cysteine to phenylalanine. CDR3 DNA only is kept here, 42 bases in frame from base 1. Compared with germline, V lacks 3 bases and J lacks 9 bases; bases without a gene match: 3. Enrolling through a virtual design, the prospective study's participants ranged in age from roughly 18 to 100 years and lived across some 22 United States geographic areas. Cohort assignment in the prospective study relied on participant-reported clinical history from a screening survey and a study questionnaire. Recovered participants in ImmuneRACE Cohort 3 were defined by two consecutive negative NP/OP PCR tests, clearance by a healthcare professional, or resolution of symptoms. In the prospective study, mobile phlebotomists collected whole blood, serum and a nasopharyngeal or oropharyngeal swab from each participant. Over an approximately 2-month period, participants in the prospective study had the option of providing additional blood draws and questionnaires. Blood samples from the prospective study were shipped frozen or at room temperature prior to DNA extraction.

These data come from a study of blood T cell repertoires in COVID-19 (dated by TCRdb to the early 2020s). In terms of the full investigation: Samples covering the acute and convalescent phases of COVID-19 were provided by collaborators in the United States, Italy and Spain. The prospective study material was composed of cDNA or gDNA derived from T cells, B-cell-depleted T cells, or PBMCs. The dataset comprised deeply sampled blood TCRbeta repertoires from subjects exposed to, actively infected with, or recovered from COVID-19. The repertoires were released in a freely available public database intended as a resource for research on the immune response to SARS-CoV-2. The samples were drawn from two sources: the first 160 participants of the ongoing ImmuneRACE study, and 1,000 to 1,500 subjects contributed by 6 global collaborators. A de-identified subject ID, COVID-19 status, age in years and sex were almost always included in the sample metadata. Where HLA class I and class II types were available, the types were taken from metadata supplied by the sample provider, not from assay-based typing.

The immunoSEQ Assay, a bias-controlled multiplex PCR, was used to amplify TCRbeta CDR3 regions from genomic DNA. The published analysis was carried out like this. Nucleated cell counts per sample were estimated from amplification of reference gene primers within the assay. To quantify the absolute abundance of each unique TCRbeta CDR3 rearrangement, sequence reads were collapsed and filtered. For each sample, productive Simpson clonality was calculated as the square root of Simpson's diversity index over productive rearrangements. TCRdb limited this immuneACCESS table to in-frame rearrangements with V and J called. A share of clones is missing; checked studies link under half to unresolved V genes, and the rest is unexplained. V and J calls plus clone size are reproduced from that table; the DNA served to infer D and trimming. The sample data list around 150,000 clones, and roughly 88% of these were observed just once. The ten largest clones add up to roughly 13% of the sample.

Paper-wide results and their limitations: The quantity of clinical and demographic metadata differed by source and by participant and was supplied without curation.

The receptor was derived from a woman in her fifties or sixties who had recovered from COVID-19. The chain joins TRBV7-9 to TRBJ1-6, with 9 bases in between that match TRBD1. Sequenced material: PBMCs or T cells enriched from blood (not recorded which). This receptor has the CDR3 CASSLDRGSSPLHF. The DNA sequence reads TGTGCCAGCAGCTTGGACAGGGGTAGTTCACCCCTCCACTTT.